This T cell receptor beta chain was documented in a study of cytomegalovirus exposure and HLA in healthy donors. 60 Vbeta and 13 Jbeta primers were used in PCR. Profiled with immunoSEQ multiplex PCR; TCRdb holds only in-frame clones, not every one. The sample contains some 150,000 clones, roughly 85% of which appear only once. The CDR3 is made up of 13 amino acids. Germline CDR1 LNHDA, CDR2 SQIVND (reference sequence). Between the trimmed V and J ends, which lost 0 bases and 10 bases, there was a span of 12 bases. The sequence derives from a male donor in good health and CMV-seronegative. V usage is TRBV19 and J usage is TRBJ1-1; no definite D call. What was sequenced was PBMCs. CDR3 nucleotide sequence: TGTGCCAGTAGTATAGATCTGACGGGTGGAGCTTTCTTT. Amino acids: CASSIDLTGGAFF.